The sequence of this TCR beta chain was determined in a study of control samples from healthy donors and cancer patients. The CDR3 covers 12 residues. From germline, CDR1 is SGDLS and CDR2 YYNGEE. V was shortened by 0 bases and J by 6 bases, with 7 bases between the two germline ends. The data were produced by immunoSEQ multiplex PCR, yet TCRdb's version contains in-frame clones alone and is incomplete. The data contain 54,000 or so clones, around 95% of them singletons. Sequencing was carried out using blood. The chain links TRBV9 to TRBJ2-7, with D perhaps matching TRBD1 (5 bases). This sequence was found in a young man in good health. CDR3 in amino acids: CASSVAGAEQYF. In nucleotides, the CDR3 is TGTGCCAGCAGCGTAGCTGGGGCCGAGCAGTACTTC.